Listed below are T cell receptor beta chains from one sample, sequenced in a study of blood T cell repertoires in COVID-19. Assay used: immunoSEQ multiplex PCR; TCRdb lists only in-frame clones, some missing. Among over 70,000 clones listed, under 95% were seen once. Material for sequencing was peripheral blood. The receptors were gathered from a human donor with active COVID-19. The donor label of this sample is uncertain. Both conserved end residues are part of each CDR3. A D gene is named only where the DNA matches it firmly. Some rows have no size entry. The others give once, few or many, or a class for an expanded clone.

clone size	J gene	D gene	V gene	CDR3 protein	CDR3 DNA
-	TRBJ2-2	-	TRBV7-2	CASSLTRGPGELFF	TGTGCCAGCAGCTTAACGCGGGGTCCCGGGGAGCTGTTTTTT
-	TRBJ2-2	TRBD2	TRBV6-1	CASSATSGGALVVELFF	TGTGCCAGCAGTGCTACTAGCGGGGGGGCCTTGGTCGTGGAGCTGTTTTTT
-	TRBJ2-2	TRBD1	TRBV20-1	CSASRTGGPGELFF	TGCAGTGCTAGTAGGACAGGGGGTCCCGGGGAGCTGTTTTTT
-	TRBJ1-4	-	TRBV7-9	CASSPPGRAATNEKLFF	TGTGCCAGCAGTCCCCCGGGCAGGGCTGCAACTAATGAAAAACTGTTTTTT
-	TRBJ1-1	-	TRBV15	CATSAGLNTEAFF	TGTGCCACCAGCGCGGGGCTGAACACTGAAGCTTTCTTT
-	TRBJ2-5	TRBD2	TRBV7-6	CASSTGGAGGETQYF	TGTGCCAGCAGCACCGGGGGGGCCGGGGGTGAGACCCAGTACTTC
-	TRBJ2-5	-	TRBV5-1	CASSLMPDAFKTQYF	TGCGCCAGCAGCTTGATGCCAGATGCTTTCAAGACCCAGTACTTC
-	TRBJ1-2	-	TRBV7-9	CASSPDYNHGYTF	TGTGCCAGCAGCCCCGACTACAACCATGGCTACACCTTC
-	TRBJ2-1	-	TRBV2	CASSGFADEQFF	TGTGCCAGCAGTGGATTCGCGGATGAGCAGTTCTTC
-	TRBJ2-3	-	TRBV7-2	CASSLDGGHTDTQYF	TGTGCCAGCAGCTTAGACGGCGGCCACACAGATACGCAGTATTTT
-	TRBJ1-5	-	TRBV9	CASSPGDSFSNQPQHF	TGTGCCAGCAGCCCCGGGGACTCTTTTAGCAATCAGCCCCAGCATTTT
-	TRBJ1-2	TRBD1	TRBV19	CASSIPGQGAYGYTF	TGTGCCAGTAGTATACCGGGACAGGGGGCCTATGGCTACACCTTC
once	TRBJ1-3	TRBD1	TRBV9	CASSDPQDRGQSSGNTIYF	TGTGCCAGCAGCGACCCCCAGGACAGGGGCCAAAGCTCTGGAAACACCATATATTTT
-	TRBJ2-5	TRBD1	TRBV3-1/TRBV3-2	CASSQGVRGSRKTQYF	TGTGCCAGCAGCCAAGGGGTCAGGGGGAGTCGGAAGACCCAGTACTTC
few	TRBJ2-7	TRBD2	TRBV4-3	CASSQGRTSGVYEQYF	TGCGCCAGCAGCCAAGGACGGACTAGCGGGGTCTACGAGCAGTACTTC
-	TRBJ1-2	-	TRBV18	CASSPIEPGYGYTF	TGTGCCAGCTCACCAATTGAGCCGGGCTATGGCTACACCTTC
-	TRBJ1-1	-	TRBV6-5	CASSYSQGTYTEAFF	TGTGCCAGCAGTTACTCGCAGGGTACTTACACTGAAGCTTTCTTT
-	TRBJ1-2	TRBD1	TRBV5-4	CASSFGLLGQAYGYTF	TGTGCCAGCAGCTTCGGCCTCTTAGGACAGGCCTATGGCTACACCTTC
-	TRBJ2-3	-	TRBV7-3	CASSQVGGRSDTQYF	TGTGCCAGCAGCCAAGTGGGGGGTCGGTCAGATACGCAGTATTTT
-	TRBJ2-4	-	TRBV2	CASSEGAARNIQYF	TGTGCCAGCAGTGAGGGGGCAGCGAGAAACATTCAGTACTTC
once	TRBJ2-7	-	TRBV5-1	CASSSTASYEQYF	TGCGCCAGCAGCTCGACAGCCTCCTACGAGCAGTACTTC
-	TRBJ2-3	-	TRBV3-1/TRBV3-2	CASSPNGADTQYF	TGTGCCAGCAGCCCGAACGGGGCAGATACGCAGTATTTT
-	TRBJ1-4	-	TRBV6-5	CASTPYAGAGEKLFF	TGTGCCAGCACCCCTTATGCGGGGGCGGGGGAAAAACTGTTTTTT
-	TRBJ1-3	-	TRBV2	CASSRNRDPANTIYF	TGTGCCAGCAGTCGGAACAGGGACCCAGCAAACACCATATATTTT
-	TRBJ2-3	-	TRBV5-1	CASSLVRYTDTQYF	TGCGCCAGCAGCTTGGTTCGGTACACAGATACGCAGTATTTT
-	TRBJ1-5	TRBD1	TRBV27	CASSLVTPDRGSGNQPQHF	TGTGCCAGCAGTTTAGTCACCCCCGACAGGGGGTCGGGGAATCAGCCCCAGCATTTT
once	TRBJ2-2	TRBD1	TRBV12-5	CASGFSGTGGSGELFF	TGTGCTAGTGGTTTTAGTGGGACAGGGGGCTCCGGGGAGCTGTTTTTT
-	TRBJ2-5	TRBD1	TRBV6-4	CASSRTQGQGETQYF	TGTGCCAGCAGCCGGACACAGGGACAGGGGGAGACCCAGTACTTC
-	TRBJ2-1	-	TRBV6-6	CASSYLGGDLDEQFF	TGTGCCAGCAGTTACTTAGGGGGTGATCTCGATGAGCAGTTCTTC
-	TRBJ2-1	TRBD2	TRBV7-2	CASSLGRGGYNEQFF	TGTGCCAGCAGCTTAGGGCGGGGGGGTTACAATGAGCAGTTCTTC
-	TRBJ1-6	-	TRBV27	CASKRQEKDSPLHF	TGTGCCAGCAAAAGACAGGAAAAGGACTCACCCCTCCACTTT
-	TRBJ1-5	-	TRBV12-3/TRBV12-4	CASTLGEIQPQHF	TGTGCCAGCACCCTCGGGGAAATTCAGCCCCAGCATTTT
-	TRBJ2-1	-	TRBV24-1	CATSDWAGGQGPLWPTEQFF	TGTGCCACCAGTGATTGGGCAGGCGGTCAGGGGCCCCTCTGGCCGACTGAGCAGTTCTTC
-	TRBJ1-2	-	TRBV10-1	CASNRQVKTNYGYTF	TGCGCCAGCAACCGACAGGTAAAAACTAACTATGGCTACACCTTC
-	TRBJ1-1	-	TRBV19	CASSANKNTEAFF	TGTGCCAGTAGTGCAAACAAGAACACTGAAGCTTTCTTT
once	TRBJ1-3	TRBD1	TRBV4-2	CASSQEDRGPTGNTIYF	TGTGCCAGCAGCCAGGAAGACAGGGGCCCAACGGGAAACACCATATATTTT
-	TRBJ2-3	-	TRBV4-2	CASSQDRATDTQYF	TGTGCCAGCAGCCAAGACAGGGCGACAGATACGCAGTATTTT
-	TRBJ2-7	-	TRBV28	CAVLSVYEQYF	TGTGCCGTCCTGTCGGTCTACGAGCAGTACTTC
-	TRBJ2-3	-	TRBV10-1	CASSETDSRDTQYF	TGCGCCAGCAGTGAGACGGACAGCCGAGATACGCAGTATTTT
-	TRBJ2-3	-	TRBV12-5	CASGFGQGGWADTQYF	TGTGCTAGTGGTTTCGGACAGGGAGGGTGGGCAGATACGCAGTATTTT
-	TRBJ2-3	-	TRBV5-5	CASRLGGPDTQYF	TGTGCCAGCAGATTGGGGGGGCCAGATACGCAGTATTTT
-	TRBJ2-3	TRBD2	TRBV3-1/TRBV3-2	CASSLRAGGGSDTQYF	TGTGCCAGCAGCCTAAGAGCGGGGGGGGGCTCAGATACGCAGTATTTT
-	TRBJ1-5	-	TRBV6-5	CASTLNARQPQHF	TGTGCCAGCACCCTAAATGCGCGACAGCCCCAGCATTTT
-	TRBJ1-4	-	TRBV19	CASSIDAATNEKLFF	TGTGCCAGTAGTATAGATGCAGCAACTAATGAAAAACTGTTTTTT
-	TRBJ2-3	TRBD2	TRBV5-6	CASSLLAGARTDTQYF	TGTGCCAGCAGCCTACTAGCGGGGGCCCGCACAGATACGCAGTATTTT
-	TRBJ2-7	-	TRBV4-1	CASSQVVSTGSYEQYF	TGCGCCAGCAGCCAAGTGGTCTCGACGGGGTCCTACGAGCAGTACTTC
-	TRBJ2-5	TRBD2	TRBV6-6	CASSPSPAGGRQETQYF	TGTGCCAGCAGTCCCTCCCCTGCGGGGGGGCGCCAAGAGACCCAGTACTTC
-	TRBJ2-3	TRBD2	TRBV6-1	CASSDPTGGGQDF	TGTGCCAGCAGTGACCCCACCGGGGGGGGCCAGGATTTT